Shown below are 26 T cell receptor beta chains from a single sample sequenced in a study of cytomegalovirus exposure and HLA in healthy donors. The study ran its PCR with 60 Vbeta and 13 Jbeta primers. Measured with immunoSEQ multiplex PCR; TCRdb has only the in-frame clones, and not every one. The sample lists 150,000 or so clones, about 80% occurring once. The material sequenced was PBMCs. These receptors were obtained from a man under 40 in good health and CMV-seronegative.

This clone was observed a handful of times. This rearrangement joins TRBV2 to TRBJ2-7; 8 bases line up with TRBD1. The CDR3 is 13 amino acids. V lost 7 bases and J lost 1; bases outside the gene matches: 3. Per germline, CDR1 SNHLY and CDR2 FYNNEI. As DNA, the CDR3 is TGTGCCAGCAATCGGGACAGGTCCTACGAGCAGTACTTC. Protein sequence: CASNRDRSYEQYF.

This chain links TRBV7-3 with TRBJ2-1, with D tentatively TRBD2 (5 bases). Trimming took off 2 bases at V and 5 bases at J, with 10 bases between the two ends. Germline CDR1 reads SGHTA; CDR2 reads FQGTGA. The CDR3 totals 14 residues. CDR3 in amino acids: CASSLGGPNNEQFF. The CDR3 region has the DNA TGTGCCAGCAGCTTAGGCGGGCCGAACAATGAGCAGTTCTTC.

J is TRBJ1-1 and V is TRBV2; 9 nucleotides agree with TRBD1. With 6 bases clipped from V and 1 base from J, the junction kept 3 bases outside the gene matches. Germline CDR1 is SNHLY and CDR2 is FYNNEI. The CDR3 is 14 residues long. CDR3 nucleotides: TGTGCCAGCAGCGGACAGGGGAGGAACACTGAAGCTTTCTTT. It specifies CASSGQGRNTEAFF.

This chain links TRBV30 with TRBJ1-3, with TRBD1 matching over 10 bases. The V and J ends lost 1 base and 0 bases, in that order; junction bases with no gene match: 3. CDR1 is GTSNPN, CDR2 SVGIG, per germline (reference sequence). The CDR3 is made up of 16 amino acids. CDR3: CAWSGDRGHSGNTIYF. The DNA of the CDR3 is TGTGCCTGGAGTGGGGACAGGGGTCACTCTGGAAACACCATATATTTT.

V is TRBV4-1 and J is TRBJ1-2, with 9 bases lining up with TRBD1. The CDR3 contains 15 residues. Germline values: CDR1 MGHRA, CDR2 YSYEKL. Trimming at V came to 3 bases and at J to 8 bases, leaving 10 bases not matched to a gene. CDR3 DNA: TGCGCCAGCAGCCATGCCGGGACAGGGCTCTACGGCTACACCTTC. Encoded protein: CASSHAGTGLYGYTF.

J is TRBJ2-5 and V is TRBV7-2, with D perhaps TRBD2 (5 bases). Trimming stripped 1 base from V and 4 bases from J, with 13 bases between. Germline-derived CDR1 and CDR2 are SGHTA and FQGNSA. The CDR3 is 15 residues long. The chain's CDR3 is CASSLGAREPETQYF. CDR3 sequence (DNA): TGTGCCAGCAGCTTAGGGGCTAGGGAGCCAGAGACCCAGTACTTC.

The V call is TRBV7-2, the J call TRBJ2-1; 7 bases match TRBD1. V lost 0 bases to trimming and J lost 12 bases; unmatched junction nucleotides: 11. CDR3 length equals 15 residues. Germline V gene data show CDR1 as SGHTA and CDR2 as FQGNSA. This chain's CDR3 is CASSLAPPFDRVQFF. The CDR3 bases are TGTGCCAGCAGCTTAGCCCCCCCGTTTGACAGGGTGCAGTTCTTC.

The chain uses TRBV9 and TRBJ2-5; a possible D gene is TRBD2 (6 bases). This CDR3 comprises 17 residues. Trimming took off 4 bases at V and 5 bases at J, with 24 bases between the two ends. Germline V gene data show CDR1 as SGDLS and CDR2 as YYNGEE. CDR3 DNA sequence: TGTGCCAGCAGCCCTCACTCGGGACTCTCGGGGCTGGAGACCCAGTACTTC. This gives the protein CASSPHSGLSGLETQYF.

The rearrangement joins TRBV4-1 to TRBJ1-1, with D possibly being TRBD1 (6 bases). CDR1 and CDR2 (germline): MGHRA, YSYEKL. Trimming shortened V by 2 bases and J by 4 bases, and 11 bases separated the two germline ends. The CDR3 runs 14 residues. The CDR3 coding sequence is TGCGCCAGCAGCCAAATACAGGGACGCACTGAAGCTTTCTTT. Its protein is CASSQIQGRTEAFF.

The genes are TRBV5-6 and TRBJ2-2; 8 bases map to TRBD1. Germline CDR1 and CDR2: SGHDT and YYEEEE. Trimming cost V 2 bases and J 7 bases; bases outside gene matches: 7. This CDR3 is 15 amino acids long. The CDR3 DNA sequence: TGTGCCAGCAGCTTTCACAGGGGGACTTTCGGGGAGCTGTTTTTT. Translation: CASSFHRGTFGELFF.

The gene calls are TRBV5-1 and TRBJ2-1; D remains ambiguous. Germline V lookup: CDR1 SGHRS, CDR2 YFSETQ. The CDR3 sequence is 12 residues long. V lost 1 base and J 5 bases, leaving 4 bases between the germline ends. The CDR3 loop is CASSLSDNEQFF. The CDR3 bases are TGCGCCAGCAGCTTGTCGGACAATGAGCAGTTCTTC.

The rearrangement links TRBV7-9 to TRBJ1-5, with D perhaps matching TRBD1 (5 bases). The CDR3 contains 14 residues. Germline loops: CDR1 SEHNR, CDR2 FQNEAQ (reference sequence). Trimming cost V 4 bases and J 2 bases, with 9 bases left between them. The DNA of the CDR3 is TGTGCCAGCAGCTGGGGGGGAGGCAATCAGCCCCAGCATTTT. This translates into CASSWGGGNQPQHF.

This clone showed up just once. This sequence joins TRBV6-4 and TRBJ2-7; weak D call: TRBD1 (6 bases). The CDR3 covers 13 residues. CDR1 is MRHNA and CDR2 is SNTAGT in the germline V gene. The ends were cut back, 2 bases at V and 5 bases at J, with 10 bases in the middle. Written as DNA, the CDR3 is TGTGCCAGCAGTGACGAACAGGGCAACGAGCAGTACTTC. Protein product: CASSDEQGNEQYF.

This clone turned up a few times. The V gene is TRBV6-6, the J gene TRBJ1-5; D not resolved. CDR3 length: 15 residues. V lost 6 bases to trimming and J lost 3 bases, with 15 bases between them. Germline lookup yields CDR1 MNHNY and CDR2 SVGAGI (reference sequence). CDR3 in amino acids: CASRSFDTLNQPQHF. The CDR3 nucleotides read TGTGCCAGCAGGTCCTTCGACACGCTCAATCAGCCCCAGCATTTT.

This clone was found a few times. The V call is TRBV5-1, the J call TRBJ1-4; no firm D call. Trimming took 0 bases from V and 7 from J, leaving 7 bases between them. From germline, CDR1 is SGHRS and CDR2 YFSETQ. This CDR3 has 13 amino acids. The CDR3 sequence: CASSLEATEKLFF. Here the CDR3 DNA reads TGCGCCAGCAGCTTGGAAGCGACTGAAAAACTGTTTTTT.

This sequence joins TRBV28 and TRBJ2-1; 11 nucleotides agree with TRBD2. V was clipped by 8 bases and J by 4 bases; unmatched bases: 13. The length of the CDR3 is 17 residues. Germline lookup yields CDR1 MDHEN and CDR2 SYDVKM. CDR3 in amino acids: CASPPPTSGRGYNEQFF. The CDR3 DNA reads TGTGCCAGCCCACCCCCTACTAGCGGGAGAGGATACAATGAGCAGTTCTTC.

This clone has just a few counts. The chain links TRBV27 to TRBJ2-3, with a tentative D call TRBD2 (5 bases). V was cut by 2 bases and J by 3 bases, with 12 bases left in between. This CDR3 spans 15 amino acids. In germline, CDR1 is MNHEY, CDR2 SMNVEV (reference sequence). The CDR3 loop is CASSLLREQTDTQYF. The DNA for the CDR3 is TGTGCCAGCAGTTTACTCCGGGAACAAACAGATACGCAGTATTTT.

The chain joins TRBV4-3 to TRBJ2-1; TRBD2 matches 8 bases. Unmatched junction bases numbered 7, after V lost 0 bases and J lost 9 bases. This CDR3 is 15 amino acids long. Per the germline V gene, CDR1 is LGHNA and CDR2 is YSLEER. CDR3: CASSQDGGRPSEQFF. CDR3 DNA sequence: TGCGCCAGCAGCCAAGATGGCGGGAGGCCTTCTGAGCAGTTCTTC.

In nucleotides, the CDR3 is TGTGCCTGGGTGGGAACAGGGGCGACCGGGGAGCTGTTTTTT. This gives the protein CAWVGTGATGELFF. The V and J genes are TRBV30 and TRBJ2-2, with 7 bases fitting TRBD1. Germline V CDR1 and CDR2: GTSNPN, SVGIG (reference sequence). This CDR3 spans 14 amino acids. Trimming at V came to 5 bases and at J to 5 bases, leaving 8 bases not matched to a gene.

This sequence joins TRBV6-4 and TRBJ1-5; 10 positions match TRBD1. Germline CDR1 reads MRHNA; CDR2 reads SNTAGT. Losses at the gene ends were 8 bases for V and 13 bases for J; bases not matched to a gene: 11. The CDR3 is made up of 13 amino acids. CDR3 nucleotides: TGTGCCAGCTCGGGACAGGGGTTGGGTGAGCAGCATTTT. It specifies CASSGQGLGEQHF.

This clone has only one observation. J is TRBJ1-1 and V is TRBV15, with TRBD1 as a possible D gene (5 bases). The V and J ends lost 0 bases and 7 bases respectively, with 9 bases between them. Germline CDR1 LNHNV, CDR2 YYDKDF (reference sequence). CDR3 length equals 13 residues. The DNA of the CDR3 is TGTGCCACCAGCAGAGATTGGAGGGGTGAAGCTTTCTTT. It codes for CATSRDWRGEAFF.

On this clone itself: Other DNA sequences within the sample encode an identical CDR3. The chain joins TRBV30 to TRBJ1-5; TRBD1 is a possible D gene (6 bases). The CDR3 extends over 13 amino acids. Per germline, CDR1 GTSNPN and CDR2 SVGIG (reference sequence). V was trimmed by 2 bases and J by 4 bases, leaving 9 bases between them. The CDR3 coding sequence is TGTGCCTGGAGTCGGCAGGGGAATCAGCCCCAGCATTTT. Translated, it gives CAWSRQGNQPQHF.

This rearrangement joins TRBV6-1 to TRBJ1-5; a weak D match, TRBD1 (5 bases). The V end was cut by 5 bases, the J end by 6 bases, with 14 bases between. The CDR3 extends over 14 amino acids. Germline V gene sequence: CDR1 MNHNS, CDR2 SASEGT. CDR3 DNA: TGTGCCAGCAGTATCCGACAGATAGGTCAGCCCCAGCATTTT. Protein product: CASSIRQIGQPQHF.

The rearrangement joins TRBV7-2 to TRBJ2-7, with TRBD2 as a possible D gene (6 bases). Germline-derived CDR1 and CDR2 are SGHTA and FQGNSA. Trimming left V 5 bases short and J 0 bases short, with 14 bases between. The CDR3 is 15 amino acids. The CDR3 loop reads CASSPRAGYSYEQYF. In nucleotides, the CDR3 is TGTGCCAGCAGCCCTAGGGCGGGATACTCCTACGAGCAGTACTTC.

CDR3 loop: CASSPTGEGNQPQHF. In DNA form, the CDR3 reads TGTGCCAGCAGCCCCACCGGGGAGGGCAATCAGCCCCAGCATTTT. The chain combines TRBV25-1 with TRBJ1-5; D is unclear. Trimming shortened V by 6 bases and J by 2 bases, and 14 bases separated the two germline ends. Germline assignment: CDR1 MGHDK and CDR2 SYGVNS. The CDR3 covers 15 residues.

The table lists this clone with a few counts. The CDR3 DNA sequence: TGTGCCAGCAGTTACCTACGAAACACCATATATTTT. It yields the protein CASSYLRNTIYF. The J gene is TRBJ1-3, the V gene TRBV6-6; D remains ambiguous. The ends were cut back, 2 bases at V and 5 bases at J, with 4 bases in the middle. The CDR3 covers 12 residues. The V gene's germline CDR1 is MNHNY and CDR2 SVGAGI (reference sequence).